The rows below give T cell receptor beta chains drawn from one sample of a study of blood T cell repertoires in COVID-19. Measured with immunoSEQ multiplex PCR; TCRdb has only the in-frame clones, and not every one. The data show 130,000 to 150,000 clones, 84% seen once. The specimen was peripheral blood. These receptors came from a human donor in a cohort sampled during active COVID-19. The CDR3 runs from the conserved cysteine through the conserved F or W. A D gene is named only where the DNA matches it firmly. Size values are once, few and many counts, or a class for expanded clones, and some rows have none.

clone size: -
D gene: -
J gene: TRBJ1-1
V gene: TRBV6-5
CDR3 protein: CASSYSAYAGGTEAFF
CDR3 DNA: TGTGCCAGCAGTTACTCCGCTTACGCGGGGGGGACTGAAGCTTTCTTT

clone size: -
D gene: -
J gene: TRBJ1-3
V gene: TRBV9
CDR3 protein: CASSVGEVGGSGNTIYF
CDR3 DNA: TGTGCCAGCAGCGTAGGGGAGGTCGGGGGGTCTGGAAACACCATATATTTT

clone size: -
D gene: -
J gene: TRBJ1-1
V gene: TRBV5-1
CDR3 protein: CASSRRSNTEAFF
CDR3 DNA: TGCGCCAGCAGCCGGAGGTCGAACACTGAAGCTTTCTTT

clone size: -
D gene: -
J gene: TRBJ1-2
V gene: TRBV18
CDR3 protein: CASSPVTGGYGYTF
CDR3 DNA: TGTGCCAGCTCACCCGTGACAGGAGGCTATGGCTACACCTTC

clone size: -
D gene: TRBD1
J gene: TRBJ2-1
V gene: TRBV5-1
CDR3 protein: CASSSRGQGLNEQFF
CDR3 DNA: TGCGCCAGCAGCTCCAGGGGACAGGGGCTAAATGAGCAGTTCTTC

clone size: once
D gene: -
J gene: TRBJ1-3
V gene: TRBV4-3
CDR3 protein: CASSQGWEESGNTIYF
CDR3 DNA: TGCGCCAGCAGCCAAGGATGGGAGGAATCTGGAAACACCATATATTTT

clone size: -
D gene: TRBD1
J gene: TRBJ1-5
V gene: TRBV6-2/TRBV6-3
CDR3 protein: CASSAGQATLQPQHF
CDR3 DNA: TGTGCCAGCAGCGCTGGACAGGCCACTTTACAGCCCCAGCATTTT

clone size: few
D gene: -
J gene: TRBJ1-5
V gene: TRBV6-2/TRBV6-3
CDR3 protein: CASSYSGQYQPQHF
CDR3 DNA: TGTGCCAGCAGCTACTCGGGGCAATATCAGCCCCAGCATTTT

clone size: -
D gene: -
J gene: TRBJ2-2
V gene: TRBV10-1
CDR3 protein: CASSRTANTGELFF
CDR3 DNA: TGCGCCAGCAGTCGGACAGCGAACACCGGGGAGCTGTTTTTT

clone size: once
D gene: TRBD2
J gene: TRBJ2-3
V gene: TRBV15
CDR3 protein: CATSRGAGGSDTQYF
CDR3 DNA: TGTGCCACCAGCAGAGGGGCGGGGGGTTCAGATACGCAGTATTTT

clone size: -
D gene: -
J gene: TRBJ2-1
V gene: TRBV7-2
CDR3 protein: CASSLVPGSYNEQFF
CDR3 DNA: TGTGCCAGCAGCTTAGTTCCGGGCTCCTACAATGAGCAGTTCTTC

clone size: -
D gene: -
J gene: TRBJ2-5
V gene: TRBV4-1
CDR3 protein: CASSQGGTGETQYF
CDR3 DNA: TGCGCCAGCAGCCAAGGCGGTACAGGAGAGACCCAGTACTTC

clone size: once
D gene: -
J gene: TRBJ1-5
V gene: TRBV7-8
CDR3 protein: CASSPQTGLEPQHF
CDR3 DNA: TGTGCCAGCAGCCCTCAGACAGGTTTAGAGCCCCAGCATTTT

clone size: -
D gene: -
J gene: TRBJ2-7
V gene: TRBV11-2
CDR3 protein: CASSLAYDEQYF
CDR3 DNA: TGTGCCAGCAGCTTGGCATACGACGAGCAGTACTTC

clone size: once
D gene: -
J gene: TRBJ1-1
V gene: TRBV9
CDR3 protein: CASSSGVGNTEAFF
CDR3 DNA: TGTGCCAGCAGCTCAGGGGTAGGGAACACTGAAGCTTTCTTT

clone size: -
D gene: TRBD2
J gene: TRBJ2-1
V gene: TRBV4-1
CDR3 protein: CASSQDQLAGYYNEQFF
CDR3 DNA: TGCGCCAGCAGCCAAGACCAACTAGCGGGGTACTACAATGAGCAGTTCTTC

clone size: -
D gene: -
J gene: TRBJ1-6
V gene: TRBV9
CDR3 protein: CASTRAGGGSPLHF
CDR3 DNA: TGTGCCAGCACCCGGGCGGGGGGAGGTTCACCCCTCCACTTT

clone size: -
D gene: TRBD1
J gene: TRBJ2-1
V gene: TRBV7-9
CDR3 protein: CASSTGQGNNEQFF
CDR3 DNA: TGTGCCAGCAGCACAGGACAGGGGAACAATGAGCAGTTCTTC

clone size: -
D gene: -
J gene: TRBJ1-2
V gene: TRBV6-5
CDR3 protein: CASSSGPRVGYTF
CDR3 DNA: TGTGCCAGCAGTTCAGGCCCCAGGGTCGGCTACACCTTC

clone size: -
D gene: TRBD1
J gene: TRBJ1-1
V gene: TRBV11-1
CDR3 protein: CASSPQGGEAFF
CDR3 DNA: TGTGCCAGCAGCCCACAGGGGGGTGAAGCTTTCTTT

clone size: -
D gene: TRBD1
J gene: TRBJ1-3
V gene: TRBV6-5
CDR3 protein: CASRADRGLGNTIYF
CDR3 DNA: TGTGCCAGCAGAGCGGACAGGGGGTTGGGAAACACCATATATTTT

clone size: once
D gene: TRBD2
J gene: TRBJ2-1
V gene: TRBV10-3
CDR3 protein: CASRGGSYNEQFF
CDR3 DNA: TGTGCCTCACGGGGGGGCTCCTACAATGAGCAGTTCTTC